Shown below are 30 T cell receptor beta chains from a single sample sequenced in a study of T-cell memory formation after mild COVID-19. TCRdb passed the 5' RACE reads through MiXCR, listing each CDR3 protein once. The sample contains roughly 310,000 distinct CDR3 sequences, roughly 15% of which appear only once. The sequenced material came from PBMCs or a T cell subset sorted from them (not recorded which). The receptors here all came from a man aged 18-30 years who had mild COVID-19 (a few samples of this study predate the infection). Cell type and time point are not known.

In DNA form, the CDR3 reads TGTGCCAGCAGCTTAACCGGGGGCCCAGATACGCAGTATTTT. Translation gives CASSLTGGPDTQYF. The genes are TRBV7-3 and TRBJ2-3; D possibly matches TRBD1 or TRBD2 (6 bases each). The CDR3 is 14 amino acids. Germline V gene lookup returns CDR1 SGHTA and CDR2 FQGTGA. With 0 bases removed from V and 4 bases from J, the gap between germline ends came to 8 bases.

The chain couples TRBV6-1 to TRBJ2-7; TRBD1 agrees at 7 bases. The CDR3 has 14 residues. V trimming: 6 bases; J trimming: 1 base; junction bases outside the gene matches: 6. The V gene's germline CDR1 is MNHNS and CDR2 SASEGT. In DNA form, the CDR3 reads TGTGCCAGCAGCAGAACAGGGGTGTCCTACGAGCAGTACTTC. Its translation is CASSRTGVSYEQYF.

The chain is built from TRBV7-9 and TRBJ2-6; D is undetermined. This CDR3 contains 12 residues. The germline gives CDR1 SEHNR, CDR2 FQNEAQ (reference sequence). V was shortened by 8 bases and J by 0 bases, with 2 bases between the two germline ends. This CDR3 is CASHSGANVLTF. The DNA for the CDR3 is TGTGCCAGCCACTCTGGGGCCAACGTCCTGACTTTC. The whole variable domain, remainder taken from reference TRBV7-9 and TRBJ2-6, is DTGVSQNPRHKITKRGQNVTFRCDPISEHNRLYWYRQTLGQGPEFLTYFQNEAQLEKSRLLSDRFSAERPKGSFSTLEIQRTEQGDSAMYLCASHSGANVLTFGAGSRLTVL.

This clonotype was detected a few times. V and J are TRBV7-2 and TRBJ2-3; tentatively, D is TRBD2 (6 bases). Germline CDR1 is SGHTA and CDR2 is FQGNSA. This CDR3 comprises 13 residues. The V end was cut by 4 bases, the J end by 7 bases, with 12 bases between. Here the CDR3 DNA reads TGTGCCAGCAGCTCGGACTGGGACTATACGCAGTATTTT. Residues: CASSSDWDYTQYF.

The chain links TRBV7-6 to TRBJ1-6; 7 bases agree with TRBD1. J gave up 7 bases and V 6 bases, and 6 bases lay outside the gene matches. Per the germline V gene, CDR1 is SGHVS and CDR2 is FNYEAQ. This CDR3 is 14 amino acids long. The CDR3 DNA is TGTGCCAGCAGTACACAGGGGACCAATTCACCCCTCCACTTT. This sequence encodes CASSTQGTNSPLHF.

The chain uses TRBV9 and TRBJ1-3; D remains unclear. Germline assignment: CDR1 SGDLS and CDR2 YYNGEE. V shed 0 bases and J shed 2 bases, with 9 bases lying between them. CDR3 length: 15 amino acids. The CDR3: CASSVGAEPGNTIYF. The CDR3 DNA reads as TGTGCCAGCAGCGTAGGGGCTGAGCCTGGAAACACCATATATTTT.

This clonotype came up many times. The chain recombines TRBV7-8 with TRBJ2-2; the match to TRBD1 covers 12 bases. This CDR3 region has 15 residues. V lost 3 bases to trimming and J lost 6 bases; unmatched junction nucleotides: 2. Germline V gene lookup returns CDR1 SGHVS and CDR2 FQNEAQ. The CDR3 protein is CASSLGQGASGELFF. The CDR3 DNA reads as TGTGCCAGCAGCTTGGGACAGGGGGCTTCCGGGGAGCTGTTTTTT.

The rearrangement links TRBV15 to TRBJ2-7; 7 bases are a match to TRBD1. This CDR3 comprises 17 residues. CDR1 and CDR2 (germline): LNHNV, YYDKDF (reference sequence). Unmatched junction bases numbered 9, after V lost 1 base and J lost 0 bases. For the CDR3, the DNA is TGTGCCACCAGCAGAGTGGGTTTAGGGGACAGCTCCTACGAGCAGTACGTC. Translation gives CATSRVGLGDSSYEQYV.

V and J are TRBV11-2 and TRBJ2-1; 11 bases are a match to TRBD1. This CDR3 is built from 15 residues. The junction had 7 bases not matched to a gene; V was cut back by 4 bases and J by 8 bases. CDR1 is SGHAT, CDR2 FQNNGV, per germline. CDR3 sequence reads: CASSSWDRGSDEQFF. Written as DNA, the CDR3 is TGTGCCAGCAGCTCATGGGACAGGGGGTCGGATGAGCAGTTCTTC. The full variable domain, rest sourced from reference TRBV11-2 and TRBJ2-1, is EAGVAQSPRYKIIEKRQSVAFWCNPISGHATLYWYQQILGQGPKLLIQFQNNGVVDDSQLPKDRFSAERLKGVDSTLKIQPAKLEDSAVYLCASSSWDRGSDEQFFGPGTRLTVL.

This clonotype has a count of ten or more. The chain links TRBV5-1 to TRBJ1-1; weak D call: TRBD1 (5 bases). The V and J ends lost 2 bases and 8 bases respectively, with 19 bases between them. Germline loops: CDR1 SGHRS, CDR2 YFSETQ. This CDR3 comprises 15 residues. The CDR3, as DNA: TGCGCCAGCAGCTTTCTACCCGGGACTGTCAAGGAAGCTTTCTTT. Amino acid sequence: CASSFLPGTVKEAFF.

This clonotype was detected a few times. The CDR3, as DNA: TGCGCCAGCATAAAAGGGGAAGTCCGAACGAACACCGGGGAGCTGTTTTTT. It translates to CASIKGEVRTNTGELFF. The rearrangement links TRBV5-1 to TRBJ2-2; a possible D gene is TRBD1 (5 bases). CDR3 length: 17 residues. Trimming cost V 6 bases and J 0 bases, with 18 bases left between them. Germline CDR1 SGHRS, CDR2 YFSETQ.

The V gene is TRBV5-6, the J gene TRBJ1-1, with TRBD1 identical over 8 bases. There are 16 residues in the CDR3. The J segment lost 0 bases and the V segment lost 5 bases, leaving 9 bases of the junction unmatched. CDR1 and CDR2 from the germline V gene are SGHDT and YYEEEE. The CDR3 DNA is TGTGCCAGCAGGCTTCAGGGGGCTGGCTTGAACACTGAAGCTTTCTTT. This codes for CASRLQGAGLNTEAFF.

V usage is TRBV10-3 and J usage is TRBJ2-6; the D call may be TRBD1 or TRBD2 (5 bases each). The CDR3 covers 18 residues. CDR1 and CDR2 (germline): ENHRY, SYGVKD. Trimming shortened V by 0 bases and J by 0 bases, and 12 bases separated the two germline ends. DNA of the CDR3: TGTGCCATCAGTGAGTCGCCAGGGAGAGGCTCTGGGGCCAACGTCCTGACTTTC. It is translated as CAISESPGRGSGANVLTF.

The rearrangement joins TRBV5-4 to TRBJ1-2; D perhaps matches TRBD1 (5 bases). CDR3 size: 12 residues. V lost 0 bases and J lost 7, with 7 bases in between. Germline CDR1 SGHNT, CDR2 YYREEE (reference sequence). The CDR3 protein is CASSLGQGGYTF. Written as DNA, the CDR3 is TGTGCCAGCAGCTTGGGGCAGGGTGGCTACACCTTC.

This clonotype was counted at least ten times. This chain joins TRBV10-3 and TRBJ2-3; D gene ambiguous. The V end lost 6 bases, the J end lost 1 base, and 14 bases lay between the germline ends. The germline V gene has CDR1 ENHRY and CDR2 SYGVKD. This CDR3 comprises 15 residues. CDR3 residues: CAISGGSYGTDTQYF. The CDR3 nucleotides read TGTGCCATCAGCGGCGGAAGTTACGGCACAGATACGCAGTATTTT.

This sequence joins TRBV4-3 and TRBJ2-4; D is unclear. This CDR3 region has 9 residues. V was pared by 0 bases and J by 15 bases, with 3 bases between. The germline CDR1 and CDR2 sequences are LGHNA and YSLEER. The CDR3 DNA sequence: TGCGCCAGCAGCCAAGATCGGTACTTC. It translates to CASSQDRYF.

The rearrangement joins TRBV4-3 to TRBJ2-7; TRBD1 is a possible D gene (5 bases). Trimming removed 9 bases at V and 7 bases at J, with 13 bases between. Germline CDR1 and CDR2: LGHNA and YSLEER. The CDR3 is made up of 11 amino acids. Here the CDR3 reads CARGVSREQYF. CDR3 nucleotide sequence: TGCGCCAGAGGGGTTTCTCGGGAGCAGTACTTC.

This sequence joins TRBV11-2 and TRBJ1-1; D perhaps matches TRBD1 (5 bases). CDR1 SGHAT and CDR2 FQNNGV come from the germline V gene. Trimming pared 3 bases from V and 0 bases from J, leaving 11 bases between. This CDR3 spans 15 amino acids. The CDR3 reads CASSFQGAMNTEAFF. CDR3 nucleotide sequence: TGTGCCAGCAGCTTTCAGGGAGCTATGAACACTGAAGCTTTCTTT.

This clonotype came up a few times. The chain uses TRBV4-1 and TRBJ1-2; a weak D match, TRBD1 (6 bases). The germline V gene encodes CDR1 MGHRA and CDR2 YSYEKL. Between the trimmed V and J ends, which lost 1 base and 6 bases, there was a span of 12 bases. There are 14 residues in the CDR3. Here the CDR3 DNA reads TGCGCCAGCAGCCAAGTTACGGGGGCTCATGGCTACACCTTC. Amino acid sequence: CASSQVTGAHGYTF.

V and J are TRBV7-2 and TRBJ1-3; no clear D gene. Per germline, CDR1 SGHTA and CDR2 FQGNSA. V was shortened by 0 bases and J by 0 bases, with 9 bases between the two germline ends. This CDR3 is 16 amino acids long. DNA for the CDR3: TGTGCCAGCAGCTTAGCGCGCAGTAGCTCTGGAAACACCATATATTTT. Residues: CASSLARSSSGNTIYF.

This clonotype was found many times. The rearrangement uses TRBV4-1 and TRBJ2-1; 7 nucleotides match TRBD1. Unmatched junction bases numbered 1, after V lost 3 bases and J lost 2 bases. CDR1 and CDR2 from the germline V gene are MGHRA and YSYEKL. This CDR3 is 14 amino acids long. CDR3 sequence (DNA): TGCGCCAGCAGCCAGCAGGGGGCCTACAATGAGCAGTTCTTC. It specifies CASSQQGAYNEQFF.

This clonotype has more than one count but fewer than ten. The chain carries TRBV29-1 and TRBJ2-7; a possible D gene is TRBD1 (6 bases). CDR1 and CDR2 (germline): SQVTM, ANQGSEA. The CDR3 runs 14 residues. Trimming took off 0 bases at V and 4 bases at J, with 13 bases between the two ends. The chain's CDR3 is CSVEDPGDTYEQYF. DNA of the CDR3: TGCAGCGTTGAAGATCCTGGGGACACGTACGAGCAGTACTTC.

The chain recombines TRBV4-3 with TRBJ2-1; tentative D call: TRBD1 (5 bases). The CDR3 runs to 16 residues. Germline CDR1 and CDR2: LGHNA and YSLEER. Trimming shortened V by 4 bases and J by 2 bases, and 15 bases separated the two germline ends. The CDR3 here is CASSPSGQFTYNEQFF. The CDR3 DNA is TGCGCCAGCAGCCCCTCAGGGCAGTTTACCTACAATGAGCAGTTCTTC.

This chain joins TRBV10-3 and TRBJ2-1, with D perhaps TRBD2 (6 bases). Germline CDR1 is ENHRY and CDR2 is SYGVKD. The CDR3 runs to 12 residues. The V and J ends lost 5 bases and 6 bases respectively, with 8 bases between them. CDR3 DNA sequence: TGTGCCATCAGTTTGGGGGGCAATGAGCAGTTCTTC. This sequence encodes CAISLGGNEQFF.

This clonotype was observed at least ten times. The chain joins TRBV4-1 to TRBJ2-3; 10 positions agree with TRBD2. The CDR3 is 17 amino acids. Germline loops: CDR1 MGHRA, CDR2 YSYEKL. J lost 1 base, V lost 0 bases, and 4 bases had no gene match. CDR3 in amino acids: CASSQDWTSGGTDTQYF. The DNA for the CDR3 is TGCGCCAGCAGCCAAGATTGGACTAGCGGTGGCACAGATACGCAGTATTTT.

The sample holds a few counts of this clonotype. The rearrangement joins TRBV7-2 to TRBJ2-3; TRBD2 agrees at 8 bases. The CDR3 has 15 residues. The germline V gene has CDR1 SGHTA and CDR2 FQGNSA. J was trimmed by 0 bases and V by 4 bases; bases with no gene match: 3. CDR3 sequence: CASSSSGSSTDTQYF. CDR3 DNA: TGTGCCAGCAGCTCTAGCGGGTCTAGCACAGATACGCAGTATTTT.

This clonotype came up a few times. The chain recombines TRBV29-1 with TRBJ2-5, with D possibly being TRBD1 (5 bases). The germline V gene encodes CDR1 SQVTM and CDR2 ANQGSEA. The germline V and J ends were trimmed by 7 bases and 3 bases, with 9 bases remaining between them. The CDR3 is made up of 11 amino acids. This chain's CDR3 is CSGGFEETQYF. The CDR3 DNA follows: TGCAGCGGGGGCTTTGAAGAGACCCAGTACTTC.

This clonotype was observed a handful of times. This chain joins TRBV7-9 and TRBJ2-1; 10 bases agree with TRBD1. The CDR3 loop spans 15 amino acids. Germline assignment: CDR1 SEHNR and CDR2 FQNEAQ (reference sequence). The V and J ends lost 5 bases and 7 bases, in that order; junction bases with no gene match: 8. The CDR3 reads CASSEPGTGVNEQFF. CDR3 DNA sequence: TGTGCCAGCAGCGAGCCCGGGACAGGGGTAAATGAGCAGTTCTTC.

This clonotype was picked up many times. The chain is built from TRBV12-5 and TRBJ2-1; no reliable D call. V was shortened by 6 bases and J by 0 bases, with 6 bases between the two germline ends. This CDR3 contains 13 residues. Germline V gene sequence: CDR1 LGHNT, CDR2 FRNRAP. CDR3 sequence: CASGTDSYNEQFF. The CDR3 region has the DNA TGTGCTAGTGGGACGGACTCCTACAATGAGCAGTTCTTC.

The rearrangement uses TRBV28 and TRBJ2-1; D unresolved. This CDR3 contains 12 residues. Germline loops: CDR1 MDHEN, CDR2 SYDVKM. V lost 6 bases and J lost 5, with 8 bases in between. The CDR3 loop reads CASRPPNNEQFF. For the CDR3, the DNA is TGTGCCAGCAGGCCCCCGAACAATGAGCAGTTCTTC.